A single sample is the source of the 20 T cell receptor beta chains below, sequenced in a study of blood T cell repertoires in COVID-19. The data were produced by immunoSEQ multiplex PCR, yet TCRdb's version contains in-frame clones alone and is incomplete. This sample yields roughly 320,000 clones, of which 70% to 90% are seen a single time; around 7.8% belongs to the top ten. Sequenced sample: peripheral blood. All receptors derive from a human donor in a cohort sampled during active COVID-19.

The chain combines TRBV2 with TRBJ1-2; unclear D gene. Germline lookup yields CDR1 SNHLY and CDR2 FYNNEI. V was clipped by 8 bases and J by 8 bases, with 15 bases between them. The CDR3 spans 12 residues. CDR3 in DNA: TGTGCCAGCCCATCTGGATTGGGCGGCTACACCTTC. The encoded protein is CASPSGLGGYTF.

V is TRBV24-1 and J is TRBJ1-2; 8 bases match TRBD1. The CDR3 has 17 amino acids. Germline V gene sequence: CDR1 KGHDR, CDR2 SFDVKD. V was pared by 3 bases and J by 7 bases, with 15 bases of the junction left unmatched. CDR3 sequence (DNA): TGTGCCACCAGTGATACCGGGACAGGTCTTTGGGTTGGTGGCTACACCTTC. Protein product: CATSDTGTGLWVGGYTF.

V and J are TRBV24-1 and TRBJ2-1, with 7 bases identical to TRBD2. The J segment lost 1 base and the V segment lost 0 bases, leaving 5 bases of the junction unmatched. Germline V gene data show CDR1 as KGHDR and CDR2 as SFDVKD. The CDR3 is 17 amino acids. In DNA, the CDR3 is TGTGCCACCAGTGATTTGCGGGCGGGGGAATCCTACAATGAGCAGTTCTTC. This codes for CATSDLRAGESYNEQFF.

The J gene is TRBJ2-7, the V gene TRBV11-2; tentative D call: TRBD2 (5 bases). There are 16 residues in the CDR3. Germline V gene data show CDR1 as SGHAT and CDR2 as FQNNGV. Trimming removed 2 bases from V and 2 bases from J, with 16 bases in between. The DNA for the CDR3 is TGTGCCAGCAGCTTAAATAGGTTAACGGAGGCCTACGAGCAGTACTTC. Protein: CASSLNRLTEAYEQYF.

The DNA for the CDR3 is TGTGCCAGCAGTTACACGCACTCGGGGACAGGGCTACGAGCTAACTATGGCTACACCTTC. This gives the protein CASSYTHSGTGLRANYGYTF. This chain joins TRBV6-2 or TRBV6-3 and TRBJ1-2; 9 bases agree with TRBD1. The J segment lost 0 bases and the V segment lost 2 bases, leaving 16 bases of the junction unmatched. The CDR3 consists of 20 residues. From germline, CDR1 is MNHEY and CDR2 SVGEGT.

This chain joins TRBV6-5 and TRBJ2-2, with D perhaps TRBD2 (6 bases). Germline V gene sequence: CDR1 MNHEY, CDR2 SVGAGI. V dropped 6 bases and J dropped 0 bases, with 8 bases sitting between them. CDR3 size: 14 residues. The CDR3 nucleotides read TGTGCCAGCAGCGCGGGACCGAACACCGGGGAGCTGTTTTTT. Translated: CASSAGPNTGELFF.

This clone showed up just once. The rearrangement uses TRBV3-1 (or the pseudogene TRBV3-2) and TRBJ1-1, with D perhaps matching TRBD1 (6 bases). Germline values: CDR1 LGHDT, CDR2 YNNKEL (reference sequence). The CDR3 covers 15 residues. The V end lost 11 bases, the J end lost 0 bases, and 19 bases lay between the germline ends. The CDR3 loop reads CASGSGVFLNTEAFF. CDR3 DNA sequence: TGTGCCTCCGGGTCAGGGGTCTTTTTGAACACTGAAGCTTTCTTT.

This sequence joins TRBV19 and TRBJ1-1, with 11 positions matching TRBD1. There are 16 residues in the CDR3. Looked up from germline, CDR1 is LNHDA and CDR2 is SQIVND (reference sequence). V lost 7 bases to trimming and J lost 6 bases; unmatched junction nucleotides: 13. The CDR3 coding sequence is TGTGCCAGTAAAAAGCGGACAGGGGGCTTGGGCGCTGAAGCTTTCTTT. Amino acids: CASKKRTGGLGAEAFF. Supplemented by reference TRBV19 and TRBJ1-1, the full variable domain reads DGGITQSPKYLFRKEGQNVTLSCEQNLNHDAMYWYRQDPGQGLRLIYYSQIVNDFQKGDIAEGYSVSREKKESFPLTVTSAQKNPTAFYLCASKKRTGGLGAEAFFGQGTRLTVV.

This CDR3 is CASSFSGGTDTQYF. CDR3 DNA sequence: TGTGCCAGCAGCTTTTCAGGGGGCACAGATACGCAGTATTTT. The chain combines TRBV5-4 with TRBJ2-3; D perhaps matches TRBD1 (6 bases). V dropped 2 bases and J dropped 1 base, with 8 bases sitting between them. CDR3 length: 14 amino acids. Germline-derived CDR1 and CDR2 are SGHNT and YYREEE (reference sequence).

The chain joins TRBV30 to TRBJ1-2; D perhaps matches TRBD1 (6 bases). Trimming took off 1 base at V and 4 bases at J, with 10 bases between the two ends. CDR3 size: 13 residues. Looked up from germline, CDR1 is GTSNPN and CDR2 is SVGIG (reference sequence). The CDR3 nucleotides read TGTGCCTGGAGTGGGACAGCATTCTATGGCTACACCTTC. Its protein is CAWSGTAFYGYTF.

The J gene is TRBJ2-7, the V gene TRBV7-9; 9 nucleotides align to TRBD1. Per germline, CDR1 SEHNR and CDR2 FQNEAQ (reference sequence). V shed 5 bases, J shed 7 bases, and the junction held 9 bases outside the gene matches. The length of the CDR3 is 14 residues. The CDR3 is CASSPILDRGEQYF. The CDR3 nucleotides are TGTGCCAGCAGCCCTATTCTGGACAGGGGAGAGCAGTACTTC.

The CDR3 DNA sequence: TGTGCCAGTAGTAGAACAGCCGCAGCTAACTATGGCTACACCTTC. It codes for CASSRTAAANYGYTF. The chain employs TRBV19 and TRBJ1-2; no clear D. This CDR3 comprises 15 residues. The V end lost 4 bases, the J end lost 0 bases, and 12 bases lay between the germline ends. From germline, CDR1 is LNHDA and CDR2 SQIVND (reference sequence).

The chain couples TRBV5-1 to TRBJ1-2; 9 bases align to TRBD1. V lost 2 bases, J lost 8 bases, and 16 bases stayed unmatched. CDR1 SGHRS and CDR2 YFSETQ come from the germline V gene. The CDR3 is made up of 17 amino acids. CDR3 amino acids: CASSLGDRDLPSYGYTF. The DNA for the CDR3 is TGCGCCAGCAGCTTAGGGGACAGGGATCTGCCAAGTTACGGCTACACCTTC.

The V gene is TRBV7-9, the J gene TRBJ2-1; no clear D gene. The CDR3 is made up of 15 amino acids. Trimming removed 0 bases at V and 6 bases at J, with 12 bases between. CDR1 is SEHNR, CDR2 FQNEAQ, per germline (reference sequence). The CDR3 DNA sequence: TGTGCCAGCAGCTTAGCTGGGCAGCCAGGCAATGAGCAGTTCTTC. Amino acid sequence: CASSLAGQPGNEQFF.

Notes on this clone: This same CDR3 is encoded by further DNA sequences in the sample. V and J are TRBV3-1 (or the pseudogene TRBV3-2) and TRBJ2-7, with D unclear. This CDR3 is built from 12 residues. V was cut by 5 bases and J by 7 bases, with 12 bases left in between. Germline lookup yields CDR1 LGHDT and CDR2 YNNKEL (reference sequence). CDR3 coding DNA: TGTGCCAGCAGCTCACGAGGATGGGAGCAGTACTTC. It translates to CASSSRGWEQYF.

V gene TRBV5-6 combines with J gene TRBJ1-1; D might be TRBD1 (5 bases). Germline V gives CDR1 SGHDT, CDR2 YYEEEE. The CDR3 extends over 15 amino acids. The V gene lost 1 base and the J gene lost 4 bases, with 14 bases spanning the gap. The CDR3 DNA reads TGTGCCAGCAGCTTGAGGGCCAGGGTTCGCACTGAAGCTTTCTTT. Translating gives CASSLRARVRTEAFF.

The V and J genes are TRBV19 and TRBJ1-1; TRBD1 matches at 8 bases. CDR1 and CDR2 (germline): LNHDA, SQIVND (reference sequence). The CDR3 extends over 12 amino acids. J lost 10 bases, V lost 6 bases, and 7 bases had no gene match. The CDR3 DNA reads TGTGCCAGTAGGGGGGGGGACAGGCTAGCTTTCTTT. Its translation is CASRGGDRLAFF.

The J gene is TRBJ1-4, the V gene TRBV19; TRBD1 is a possible D gene (5 bases). The germline V gene has CDR1 LNHDA and CDR2 SQIVND (reference sequence). The ends were cut back, 5 bases at V and 4 bases at J, with 14 bases in the middle. The length of the CDR3 is 15 residues. The CDR3 loop reads CASSGPGQGNEKLFF. CDR3 coding DNA: TGTGCCAGTAGTGGTCCCGGGCAGGGTAATGAAAAACTGTTTTTT.

This sequence joins TRBV4-2 and TRBJ1-1; D is perhaps TRBD1 (5 bases). Trimming left V 0 bases short and J 4 bases short, with 9 bases between. CDR1 is LGHNA and CDR2 is YNFKEQ in the germline V gene. This CDR3 has 14 residues. CDR3 sequence reads: CASSQEGGVTEAFF. CDR3 coding DNA: TGTGCCAGCAGCCAAGAGGGAGGGGTCACTGAAGCTTTCTTT.

The sample holds many counts of this clone. The V call is TRBV9, the J call TRBJ2-2; 12 bases line up with TRBD2. The CDR3 is 17 amino acids. CDR1 and CDR2 (germline): SGDLS, YYNGEE. V dropped 0 bases and J dropped 3; count of bases not matched to a gene: 3. CDR3 region: CASSVASGGADTGELFF. CDR3 coding DNA: TGTGCCAGCAGCGTAGCTAGCGGGGGGGCCGACACCGGGGAGCTGTTTTTT.